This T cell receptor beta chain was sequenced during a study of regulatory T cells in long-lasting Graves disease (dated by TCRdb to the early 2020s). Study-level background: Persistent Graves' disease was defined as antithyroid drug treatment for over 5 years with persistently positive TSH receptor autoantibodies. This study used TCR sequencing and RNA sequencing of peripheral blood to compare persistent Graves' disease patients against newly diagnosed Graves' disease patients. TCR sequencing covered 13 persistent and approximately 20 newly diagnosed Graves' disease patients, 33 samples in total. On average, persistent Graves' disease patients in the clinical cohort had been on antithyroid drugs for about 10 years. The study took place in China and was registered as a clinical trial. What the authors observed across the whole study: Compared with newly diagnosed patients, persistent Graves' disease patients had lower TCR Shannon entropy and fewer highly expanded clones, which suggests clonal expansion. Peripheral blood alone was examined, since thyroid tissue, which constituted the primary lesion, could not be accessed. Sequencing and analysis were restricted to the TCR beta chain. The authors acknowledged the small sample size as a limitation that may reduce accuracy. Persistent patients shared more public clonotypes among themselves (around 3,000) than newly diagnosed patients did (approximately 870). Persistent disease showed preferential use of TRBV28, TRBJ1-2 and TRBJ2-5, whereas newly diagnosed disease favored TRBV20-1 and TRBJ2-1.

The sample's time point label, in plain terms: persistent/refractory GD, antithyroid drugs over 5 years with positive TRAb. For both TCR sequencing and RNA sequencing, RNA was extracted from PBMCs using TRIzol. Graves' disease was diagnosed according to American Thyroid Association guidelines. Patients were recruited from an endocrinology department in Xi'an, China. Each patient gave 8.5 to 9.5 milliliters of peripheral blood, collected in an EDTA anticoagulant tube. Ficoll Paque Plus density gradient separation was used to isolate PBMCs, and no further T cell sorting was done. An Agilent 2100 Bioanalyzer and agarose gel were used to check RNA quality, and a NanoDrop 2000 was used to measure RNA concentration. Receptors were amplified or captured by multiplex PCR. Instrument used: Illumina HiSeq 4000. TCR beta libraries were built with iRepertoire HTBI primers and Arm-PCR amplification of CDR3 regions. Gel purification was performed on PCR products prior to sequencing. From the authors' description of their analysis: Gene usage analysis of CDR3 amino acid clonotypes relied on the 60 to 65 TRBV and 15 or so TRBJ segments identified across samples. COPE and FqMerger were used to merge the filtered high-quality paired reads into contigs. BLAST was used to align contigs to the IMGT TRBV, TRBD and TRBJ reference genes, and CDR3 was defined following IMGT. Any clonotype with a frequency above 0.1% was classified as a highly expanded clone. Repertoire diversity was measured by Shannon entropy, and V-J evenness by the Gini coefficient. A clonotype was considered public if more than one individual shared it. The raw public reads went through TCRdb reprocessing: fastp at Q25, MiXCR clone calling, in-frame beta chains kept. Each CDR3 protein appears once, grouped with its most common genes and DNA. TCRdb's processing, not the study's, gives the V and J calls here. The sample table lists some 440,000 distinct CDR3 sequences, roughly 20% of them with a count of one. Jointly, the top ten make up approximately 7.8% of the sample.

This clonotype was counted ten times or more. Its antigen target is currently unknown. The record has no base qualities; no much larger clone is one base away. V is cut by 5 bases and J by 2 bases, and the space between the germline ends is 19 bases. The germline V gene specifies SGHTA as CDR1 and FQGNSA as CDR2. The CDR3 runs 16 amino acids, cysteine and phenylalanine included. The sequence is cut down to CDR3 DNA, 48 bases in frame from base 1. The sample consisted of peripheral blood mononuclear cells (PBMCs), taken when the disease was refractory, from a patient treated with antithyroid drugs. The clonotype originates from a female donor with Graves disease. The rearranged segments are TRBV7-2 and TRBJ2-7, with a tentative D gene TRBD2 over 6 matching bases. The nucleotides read TGTGCCAGCAGCCCTCCGGTCGGGAGTTTTACCTACGAGCAGTACTTC. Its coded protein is CASSPPVGSFTYEQYF.